A single sample is the source of the 12 T cell receptor beta chains below, sequenced in a study of blood T cell repertoires in COVID-19. The table came from immunoSEQ multiplex PCR; TCRdb's copy has only in-frame clones and leaves some out. The sample carries some 350,000 clones, about 87% recorded once. Material for sequencing was PBMCs or T cells enriched from blood (not recorded which). These receptor sequences come from a man between 25 and 39 years old who had recovered from COVID-19.

This clone was seen only once. The chain has TRBV2 and TRBJ1-6; D is ambiguous. Trimming shortened V by 11 bases and J by 6 bases, and 14 bases separated the two germline ends. CDR1 is SNHLY and CDR2 is FYNNEI in the germline V gene. The CDR3 runs to 13 residues. CDR3 DNA: TGTGCCGGCCGGCAGGCAACTAATTCACCCCTCCACTTT. Translated, it gives CAGRQATNSPLHF.

The chain carries TRBV7-9 and TRBJ2-1, with D possibly matching TRBD1 (6 bases). V lost 1 base, J lost 2 bases, and 9 bases lay in between. The CDR3 has 15 residues. Germline CDR1 and CDR2: SEHNR and FQNEAQ (reference sequence). In DNA form, the CDR3 reads TGTGCCAGCAGCTTAGGGACAGCGGCCTACAATGAGCAGTTCTTC. Protein sequence: CASSLGTAAYNEQFF.

The rearrangement links TRBV7-2 to TRBJ1-5, with 11 bases identical to TRBD1. The germline gives CDR1 SGHTA, CDR2 FQGNSA. The J segment lost 6 bases and the V segment lost 5 bases, leaving 9 bases of the junction unmatched. This CDR3 is 16 amino acids long. The CDR3 nucleotides are TGTGCCAGCAGCCCACAGTGGACAGGGGGCGCTCAGCCCCAGCATTTT. Amino acids: CASSPQWTGGAQPQHF.

The V and J genes are TRBV9 and TRBJ2-3, with D possibly being TRBD2 (7 bases). Trimming pared 3 bases from V and 2 bases from J, leaving 16 bases between. The germline CDR1 and CDR2 sequences are SGDLS and YYNGEE. CDR3 length: 16 amino acids. CDR3 protein: CASSAKGGTDTDTQYF. CDR3 sequence (DNA): TGTGCCAGCAGCGCCAAGGGGGGGACGGACACAGATACGCAGTATTTT.

The V call is TRBV4-1, the J call TRBJ2-7; a possible D gene is TRBD1 (6 bases). This CDR3 contains 14 residues. Trimming shortened V by 4 bases and J by 1 base, and 11 bases separated the two germline ends. The germline V gene has CDR1 MGHRA and CDR2 YSYEKL. DNA for the CDR3: TGCGCCAGCAGCCGCCGGACAGAATCCTACGAGCAGTACTTC. Amino acid sequence: CASSRRTESYEQYF.

The sample holds one count of this clone. The rearrangement joins TRBV3-1 (or the pseudogene TRBV3-2) to TRBJ2-1, with TRBD2 matching over 11 bases. Per germline, CDR1 LGHDT and CDR2 YNNKEL (reference sequence). The ends lost 4 bases at V and 4 bases at J; junction bases unmatched: 6. CDR3 length: 16 residues. In nucleotides, the CDR3 is TGTGCCAGCAGCCCGAACCTAGCGGGGGGATACAATGAGCAGTTCTTC. Amino acids: CASSPNLAGGYNEQFF.

The CDR3, as DNA: TGCGCCAGCAGCTTTTCATTTAGCGGGGGGCTTTTCACAGATACGCAGTATTTT. As protein: CASSFSFSGGLFTDTQYF. The J gene is TRBJ2-3, the V gene TRBV5-1, with 10 bases fitting TRBD2. V was pared by 2 bases and J by 2 bases, with 11 bases of the junction left unmatched. The CDR3 covers 18 residues. Per germline, CDR1 SGHRS and CDR2 YFSETQ.

This rearrangement joins TRBV4-2 to TRBJ2-2, with TRBD2 matching over 7 bases. With V trimmed by 0 bases and J by 4 bases, 5 bases remained unmatched. Germline V CDR1 and CDR2: LGHNA, YNFKEQ. This CDR3 has 16 amino acids. The CDR3 here is CASSQESGTITGELFF. In nucleotides, the CDR3 is TGTGCCAGCAGCCAAGAATCCGGGACTATCACCGGGGAGCTGTTTTTT.

This chain connects TRBV3-1 (or the pseudogene TRBV3-2) to TRBJ1-5; 7 nucleotides agree with TRBD1. CDR3 size: 14 residues. Per the germline V gene, CDR1 is LGHDT and CDR2 is YNNKEL (reference sequence). Losses at the gene ends were 6 bases for V and 3 bases for J; bases not matched to a gene: 5. CDR3 coding DNA: TGTGCCAGCAGTCGGGACAGAAACAATCAGCCCCAGCATTTT. This sequence encodes CASSRDRNNQPQHF.

V gene TRBV7-9 combines with J gene TRBJ2-5; perhaps TRBD2 as D (6 bases). V dropped 5 bases and J dropped 0 bases, with 19 bases sitting between them. Germline-derived CDR1 and CDR2 are SEHNR and FQNEAQ (reference sequence). This CDR3 has 17 amino acids. The CDR3 protein is CASSGSLGSGYQETQYF. The DNA for the CDR3 is TGTGCCAGCAGCGGCTCCCTGGGGAGCGGGTACCAAGAGACCCAGTACTTC.

The chain is built from TRBV27 and TRBJ2-7, with 7 bases fitting TRBD2. CDR1 is MNHEY, CDR2 SMNVEV, per germline (reference sequence). The CDR3 has 16 residues. With 0 bases clipped from V and 2 bases from J, the junction kept 7 bases outside the gene matches. The chain's CDR3 is CASSLSRGIVTYEQYF. In DNA, the CDR3 is TGTGCCAGCAGTTTATCGCGGGGGATAGTGACCTACGAGCAGTACTTC.

This chain connects TRBV7-3 to TRBJ2-2, with no clear D. Trimming removed 5 bases from V and 5 bases from J, with 6 bases in between. Germline values: CDR1 SGHTA, CDR2 FQGTGA. CDR3 length: 12 amino acids. The CDR3 bases are TGTGCCAGCAGCCCAGCGACCGGGGAGCTGTTTTTT. Amino acids: CASSPATGELFF. Drawing the rest from reference TRBV7-3 and TRBJ2-2, the complete variable domain is GAGVSQTPSNKVTEKGKYVELRCDPISGHTALYWYRQSLGQGPEFLIYFQGTGAADDSGLPNDRFFAVRPEGSVSTLKIQRTERGDSAVYLCASSPATGELFFGEGSRLTVL.